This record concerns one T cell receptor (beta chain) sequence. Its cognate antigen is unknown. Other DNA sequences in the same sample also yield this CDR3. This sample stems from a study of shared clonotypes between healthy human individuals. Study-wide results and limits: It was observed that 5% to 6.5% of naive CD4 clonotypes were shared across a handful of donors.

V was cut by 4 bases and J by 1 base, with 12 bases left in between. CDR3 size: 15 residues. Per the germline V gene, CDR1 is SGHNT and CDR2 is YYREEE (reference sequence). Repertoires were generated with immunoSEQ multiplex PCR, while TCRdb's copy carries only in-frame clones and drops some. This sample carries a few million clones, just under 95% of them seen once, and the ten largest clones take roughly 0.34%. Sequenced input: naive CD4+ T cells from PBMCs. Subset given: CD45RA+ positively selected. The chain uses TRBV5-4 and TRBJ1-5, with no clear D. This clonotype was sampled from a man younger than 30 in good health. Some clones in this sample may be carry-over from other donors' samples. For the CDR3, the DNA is TGTGCCAGCAGCCTCGACCCCCGGAGCAATCAGCCCCAGCATTTT. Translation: CASSLDPRSNQPQHF.